Each of the 12 T cell receptor beta chains below was sequenced from the same sample in a study of CXCR3-negative and CXCR3-positive naive CD8 T cells. UMI-labeled TRB cDNA libraries were prepared by 5' RACE. TCRdb re-called the 5' RACE reads; every CDR3 protein appears as one record, without DNA. This repertoire includes approximately 66,000 distinct CDR3 sequences. The sequencing sample was made of naive CXCR3- CD8+ T cells from blood. This sample's subset: CD45RO-CCR7+CD27+CD95- naive CD8+ T cells lacking CXCR3 (TNR3-). Receptors were obtained from a human donor in good health. Some clones in this sample may be carry-over from other donors' samples.

The gene calls are TRBV28 and TRBJ2-7; TCRdb's D call, TRBD1, is unchecked because there is no DNA. The germline gives CDR1 MDHEN, CDR2 SYDVKM. The CDR3 totals 14 residues. The CDR3 reads CASMFRDSPYEQYF.

The chain recombines TRBV4-2 with TRBJ2-2; TCRdb gives TRBD2 as the D gene, but with no DNA this cannot be confirmed. The germline gives CDR1 LGHNA, CDR2 YNFKEQ. The length of the CDR3 is 15 residues. CDR3 amino acids: CASSGGTSDTGELFF.

The chain uses TRBV6-5 and TRBJ2-1; TCRdb proposes TRBD1, but this gene call is untestable without DNA. The CDR3 consists of 18 residues. CDR1 is MNHEY and CDR2 is SVGAGI in the germline V gene. CDR3 sequence reads: CASSYSNFGQSKHNEQFF.

The genes are TRBV11-3 and TRBJ2-1; the D call from TCRdb, TRBD1, cannot be confirmed without DNA. CDR1 is SGHNT and CDR2 is YENEEA in the germline V gene. This CDR3 has 15 amino acids. The CDR3 is CASSLISAPGDEQFF.

The CDR3 loop is CASSSATRVESYEQYF. This chain connects TRBV7-9 to TRBJ2-7; TCRdb indicates TRBD2, and absent DNA this call remains unverified. Germline loops: CDR1 SEHNR, CDR2 FQNEAQ (reference sequence). The CDR3 is 16 residues long.

The chain combines TRBV29-1 with TRBJ1-1; TCRdb picks TRBD1, but there is no DNA to check that call. The CDR3 covers 12 residues. The V gene's germline CDR1 is SQVTM and CDR2 ANQGSEA. The CDR3 loop is CSAVRVNTEAFF. Looking up the rest from reference TRBV29-1 and TRBJ1-1 gives the full variable domain: SAVISQKPSRDICQRGTSLTIQCQVDSQVTMMFWYRQQPGQSLTLIATANQGSEATYESGFVIDKFPISRPNLTFSTLTVSNMSPEDSSIYLCSAVRVNTEAFFGQGTRLTVV.

The chain is built from TRBV12-3 or TRBV12-4 and TRBJ2-1; TCRdb selects TRBD2, and the lack of DNA leaves this call unchecked. The CDR3 runs to 15 residues. The CDR3 sequence is CASSFGGGAYNEQFF.

This chain connects TRBV7-9 to TRBJ1-2; lacking DNA, the TRBD1 call made by TCRdb goes unchecked. CDR3 length: 13 amino acids. The V gene's germline CDR1 is SEHNR and CDR2 FQNEAQ (reference sequence). This chain's CDR3 is CASSTGTGHGYTF.

The chain uses TRBV7-2 and TRBJ2-1; TCRdb picks TRBD2, but there is no DNA to check that call. The CDR3 is 18 residues long. In germline, CDR1 is SGHTA, CDR2 FQGNSA. The CDR3 loop is CASSLVTTSGGAGNEQFF. The complete variable domain, with remaining parts taken from reference TRBV7-2 and TRBJ2-1, reads GAGVSQSPSNKVTEKGKDVELRCDPISGHTALYWYRQSLGQGLEFLIYFQGNSAPDKSGLPSDRFSAERTGGSVSTLTIQRTQQEDSAVYLCASSLVTTSGGAGNEQFFGPGTRLTVL.

The chain has TRBV20-1 and TRBJ1-1; with no DNA, the TCRdb D assignment of TRBD1 cannot be verified. Germline loops: CDR1 DFQATT, CDR2 SNEGSKA (reference sequence). This CDR3 contains 12 residues. CDR3 residues: CSARFRGRGAFF.

The chain employs TRBV29-1 and TRBJ2-1; TCRdb lists TRBD2, though no DNA is available to test this call. Per germline, CDR1 SQVTM and CDR2 ANQGSEA. This CDR3 contains 14 residues. CDR3 amino acids: CSVEDRGTSEEQFF.

The gene calls are TRBV6-5 and TRBJ2-1; the TCRdb D gene call, TRBD2, has no DNA to confirm it. This CDR3 is 16 amino acids long. The germline gives CDR1 MNHEY, CDR2 SVGAGI. The CDR3 sequence: CASSYISGLSYNEQFF.